This TCR beta chain was captured in a study of cytomegalovirus exposure and HLA in healthy donors. Study findings and constraints: Prediction of most subjects' HLA-A and HLA-B alleles by TCR beta sequences was reportedly accurate. In an earlier analysis, productive rearrangement rates for most beta V segments clustered near 87% or 30%.

From germline, CDR1 is SGHAT and CDR2 FQNNGV. This CDR3 has 15 amino acids. V dropped 8 bases and J dropped 4 bases, with 18 bases sitting between them. Remarks on this clone: No antigen is known for it.

A multiplex PCR was run with 60 Vbeta primers and 13 Jbeta primers. Generated by immunoSEQ multiplex PCR, the TCRdb table keeps only in-frame clones and is missing some. The repertoire holds about 180,000 clones, with 60% to 80% as singletons. The TCR originated in a man aged 40-49 years in good health and CMV-seropositive. V is TRBV11-2 and J is TRBJ1-3, with D maybe TRBD1 (6 bases). The sample taken for sequencing was PBMCs. CDR3 nucleotide sequence: TGTGCCAGCTCCCCGCGGGGGCTAGCGGGAAACACCATATATTTT. Protein product: CASSPRGLAGNTIYF.